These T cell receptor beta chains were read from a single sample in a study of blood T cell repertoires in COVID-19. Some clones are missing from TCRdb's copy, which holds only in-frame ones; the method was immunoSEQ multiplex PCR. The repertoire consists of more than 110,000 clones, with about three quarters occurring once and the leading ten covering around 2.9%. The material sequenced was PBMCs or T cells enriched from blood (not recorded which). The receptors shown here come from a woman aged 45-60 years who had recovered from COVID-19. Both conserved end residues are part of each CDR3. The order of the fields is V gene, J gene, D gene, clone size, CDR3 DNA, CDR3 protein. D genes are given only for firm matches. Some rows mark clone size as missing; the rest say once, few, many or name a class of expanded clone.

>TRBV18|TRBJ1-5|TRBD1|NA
TGTGCCAGCTCAAACAAGGACCAGGGGGCTAATCAGCCCCAGCATTTT
CASSNKDQGANQPQHF
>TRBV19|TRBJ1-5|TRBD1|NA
TGTGCCAGTAGTTTTAGACAGGGCGGTGATCAGCCCCAGCATTTT
CASSFRQGGDQPQHF
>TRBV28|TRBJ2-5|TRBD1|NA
TGTGCCAGCAGCTCCGACGGACAGGGGGGGGAGACCCAGTACTTC
CASSSDGQGGETQYF
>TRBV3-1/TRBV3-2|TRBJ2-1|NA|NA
TGTGCCAGCAGCCCCGGGACAAACTACAATGAGCAGTTCTTC
CASSPGTNYNEQFF
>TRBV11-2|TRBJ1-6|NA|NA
TGTGCCAGCAGCTTAGCGAGGGATTCACCCCTCCACTTT
CASSLARDSPLHF
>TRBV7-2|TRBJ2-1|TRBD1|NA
TGTGCCAGCAGCTTAAGGGGACAGGGCAATGAGCAGTTCTTC
CASSLRGQGNEQFF
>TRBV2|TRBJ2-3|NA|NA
TGTGCCAGCAATCCAGGGCAGGGGACAGATACGCAGTATTTT
CASNPGQGTDTQYF
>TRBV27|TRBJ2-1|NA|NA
TGTGCCAGTTCTACCTCCGGGACTCGCCCCAATGAGCAGTTCTTC
CASSTSGTRPNEQFF
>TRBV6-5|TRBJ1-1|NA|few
TGTGCCAGCAGTCGCAGGGAGGACGCTGAAGCTTTCTTT
CASSRREDAEAFF
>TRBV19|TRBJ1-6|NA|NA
TGTGCCAGTAGACCCCCGACGGGGAATAATTCACCCCTCCACTTT
CASRPPTGNNSPLHF
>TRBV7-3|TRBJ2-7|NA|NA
TGTGCCAGCAGCTTAGGAGGGGGCCCCTACGAGCAGTACTTC
CASSLGGGPYEQYF
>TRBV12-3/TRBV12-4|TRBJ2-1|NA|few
TGTGCCAGCAGTTCCGGACTTGTTAATGAGCAGTTCTTC
CASSSGLVNEQFF
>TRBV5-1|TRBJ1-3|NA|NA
TGCGCCAGCAGCCGGGAGGTGGGCTCTGGAAACACCATATATTTT
CASSREVGSGNTIYF
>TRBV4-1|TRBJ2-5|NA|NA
TGCGCCAGCAGCCAAGTGCGGGGAGAGACCCAGTACTTC
CASSQVRGETQYF
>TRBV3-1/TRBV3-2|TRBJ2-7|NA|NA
TGTGCCAGCAGTCAAGGAGTAATGAGGGTCTACGAGCAGTACTTC
CASSQGVMRVYEQYF
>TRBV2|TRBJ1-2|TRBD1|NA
TGTGCCAGCAGTGATGGGACAGGGCTCCCTGGCTACACCTTC
CASSDGTGLPGYTF
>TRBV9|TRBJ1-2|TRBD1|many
TGTGCCAGCAGCGTTGAAGAGCGACAGGGGGCGCCTGATGGCTACACCTTC
CASSVEERQGAPDGYTF
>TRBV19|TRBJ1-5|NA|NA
TGTGCCAGTAGTATAGATCTATTGCAGCCCCAGCATTTT
CASSIDLLQPQHF
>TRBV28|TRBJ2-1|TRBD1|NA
TGTGCCAGCAGTTTGGGACAGGGGTATGAGCAGTTCTTC
CASSLGQGYEQFF
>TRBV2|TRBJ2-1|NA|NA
TGTGCCAGCAGTGAACAGCCAGGGTCTGAGCAGTTCTTC
CASSEQPGSEQFF
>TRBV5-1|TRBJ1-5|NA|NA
TGCGCCAGCAGCTTGGCCGCTGGGCCGGGACAGCCCCAGCATTTT
CASSLAAGPGQPQHF
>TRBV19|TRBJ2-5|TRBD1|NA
TGCGGGGACAGGGGCGAGACCCAGTACTTC
CGDRGETQYF
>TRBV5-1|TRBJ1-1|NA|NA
TGCGCCAGCAGCTTGGTCGTCCAGGGCACTGAAGCTTTCTTT
CASSLVVQGTEAFF
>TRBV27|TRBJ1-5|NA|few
TGTGCCAGCAGCACAGGGTTAGGACAGCCCCAGCATTTT
CASSTGLGQPQHF
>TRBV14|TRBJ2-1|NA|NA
TGTGCCAGCAGCCAAGAATACGTGGTAGCACTCAATGAGCAGTTCTTC
CASSQEYVVALNEQFF
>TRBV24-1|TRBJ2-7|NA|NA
TGTGCCACCAGTGATGGTGGGCGTTCCTACGAGCAGTACTTC
CATSDGGRSYEQYF
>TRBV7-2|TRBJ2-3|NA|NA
TGTGCCAGCAGCTTAGCCCGGGAACGGAATACGCAGTATTTT
CASSLARERNTQYF
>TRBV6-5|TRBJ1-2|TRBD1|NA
TGTGCCAGCAGCCGTCGGGACAGGACCTATGGCTACACCTTC
CASSRRDRTYGYTF
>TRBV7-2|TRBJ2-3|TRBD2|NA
TGTGCCAGCAGCCTAGCGGGAGTTGGCACAGATACGCAGTATTTT
CASSLAGVGTDTQYF
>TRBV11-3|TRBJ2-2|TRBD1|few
TGTGCCAGCAACAGGGGAGTAGCCGGGGAGCTGTTTTTT
CASNRGVAGELFF
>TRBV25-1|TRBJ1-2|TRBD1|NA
TGTGCCAGCAGTGAATATGGGGCAGGGGGGCCCTCTTACACCTTC
CASSEYGAGGPSYTF
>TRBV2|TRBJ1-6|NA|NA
TGTGCCAGCAGTGAAAGGGGTTTCGATTCACCCCTCCACTTT
CASSERGFDSPLHF
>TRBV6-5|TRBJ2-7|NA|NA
TGTGCCAGCAGTCGAGACATTACCTACGAGCAGTACTTC
CASSRDITYEQYF
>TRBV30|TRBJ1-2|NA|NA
TGTGCCTGGGGAGAACAGGGCCGAGCTAACTATGGCTACACCTTC
CAWGEQGRANYGYTF